These T cell receptor beta chains were read from a single sample in a study. In TCRdb, the 5' RACE reads were re-called with MiXCR into one record per CDR3 protein. This sample has tens of thousands of distinct CDR3 sequences, with approximately 26% found just once. The sample was tumor-infiltrating Tregs sorted from the breast tumor. The receptors derive from a female donor with breast cancer. The CDR3 runs from the conserved cysteine through the conserved F or W. The D gene is left open where the match is weak. Only some rows state a clone size, as once, few, many or a class for expanded clones.

D gene,V gene,J gene,clone size,CDR3 protein,CDR3 DNA
TRBD1,TRBV5-1,TRBJ2-3,-,CASSLGDRDLTDTQYF,TGCGCCAGCAGCTTGGGGGACAGGGACTTGACAGATACGCAGTATTTT
-,TRBV28,TRBJ1-1,few,CASSVQGSEAFF,TGTGCCAGCAGCGTACAGGGTTCTGAAGCTTTCTTT
TRBD1,TRBV6-1,TRBJ1-2,-,CASSEQGDIYGYTF,TGTGCCAGCAGTGAACAGGGGGATATCTATGGCTACACCTTC
-,TRBV24-1,TRBJ2-2,many,CATSDPSRGTGELFF,TGTGCCACCAGTGATCCCAGCCGGGGGACCGGGGAGCTGTTTTTT
-,TRBV6-5,TRBJ2-7,many,CASSRTGIGDEQYF,TGTGCCAGCAGTAGGACCGGGATAGGGGACGAGCAGTACTTC
-,TRBV7-9,TRBJ1-3,few,CASSLMGGNTIYF,TGTGCCAGCAGCTTGATGGGAGGAAACACCATATATTTT
-,TRBV6-1,TRBJ2-3,-,CASSDRGFTDTQYF,TGTGCCAGCAGTGACCGGGGTTTCACAGATACGCAGTATTTT
-,TRBV6-1,TRBJ1-5,medium-sized,CASRGTPNQPQHF,TGTGCCTCGAGGGGGACACCAAATCAGCCCCAGCATTTT
-,TRBV15,TRBJ2-3,-,CATSIEQYTQYF,TGTGCCACCAGCATCGAGCAGTATACGCAGTATTTT
TRBD1,TRBV7-9,TRBJ2-5,medium-sized,CASSLPKKLQGRQETQYF,TGTGCCAGCAGCTTACCGAAGAAGTTACAGGGGCGGCAAGAGACCCAGTACTTC
-,TRBV20-1,TRBJ2-7,-,CGAPQGWQSVEQYF,TGCGGTGCCCCTCAGGGCTGGCAGAGTGTCGAGCAGTACTTC
-,TRBV7-9,TRBJ2-2,many,CASREAGELFF,TGTGCCAGCAGGGAAGCCGGGGAGCTGTTTTTT
-,TRBV20-1,TRBJ1-2,once,CSASDQPYGYTF,TGCAGTGCTAGCGACCAGCCCTATGGCTACACCTTC
-,TRBV6-1,TRBJ2-7,-,CASSDDWHYEQYF,TGTGCCAGCAGTGACGACTGGCACTACGAGCAGTACTTC
-,TRBV21-1,TRBJ2-1,-,CASPRGLSSYNEQFF,TGTGCCAGCCCGAGGGGGCTTAGCTCCTACAATGAGCAGTTCTTC
-,TRBV7-2,TRBJ2-1,few,CASSLAVVYNEQFF,TGTGCCAGCAGCTTAGCAGTGGTCTACAATGAGCAGTTCTTC
-,TRBV5-4,TRBJ2-3,-,CASSLDVTDTQYF,TGTGCCAGCAGCTTGGACGTGACAGATACGCAGTATTTT
-,TRBV7-3,TRBJ2-2,few,CASSPYGRQTREPGELFF,TGTGCCAGCAGCCCTTACGGACGGCAGACCCGGGAGCCCGGGGAGCTGTTTTTT
-,TRBV3-1,TRBJ2-3,-,CASGMSTDTQYF,TGTGCCAGCGGGATGAGCACAGATACGCAGTATTTT
TRBD2,TRBV5-1,TRBJ2-1,-,CASSTGTSGINEQFF,TGCGCCAGCAGTACCGGGACTAGCGGGATCAATGAGCAGTTCTTC
TRBD2,TRBV6-2/TRBV6-3,TRBJ2-3,-,CASSYPTRGSGSGDTQYF,TGTGCCAGCAGTTACCCAACCCGGGGTAGCGGGAGCGGAGATACGCAGTATTTT
TRBD1,TRBV7-2,TRBJ2-7,few,CASSSTTGTYEQYF,TGTGCCAGCAGCTCGACGACAGGGACCTACGAGCAGTACTTC